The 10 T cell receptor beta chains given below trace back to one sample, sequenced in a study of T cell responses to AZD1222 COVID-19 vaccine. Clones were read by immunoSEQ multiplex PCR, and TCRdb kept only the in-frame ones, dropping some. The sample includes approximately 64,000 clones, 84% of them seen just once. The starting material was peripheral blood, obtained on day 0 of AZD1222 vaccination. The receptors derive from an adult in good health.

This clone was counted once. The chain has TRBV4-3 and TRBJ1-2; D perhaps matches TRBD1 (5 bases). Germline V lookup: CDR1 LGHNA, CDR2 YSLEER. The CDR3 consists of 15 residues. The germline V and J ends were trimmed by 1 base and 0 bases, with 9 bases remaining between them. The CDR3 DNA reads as TGCGCCAGCAGCCAAGCTATCAGGGCTAACTATGGCTACACCTTC. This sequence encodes CASSQAIRANYGYTF.

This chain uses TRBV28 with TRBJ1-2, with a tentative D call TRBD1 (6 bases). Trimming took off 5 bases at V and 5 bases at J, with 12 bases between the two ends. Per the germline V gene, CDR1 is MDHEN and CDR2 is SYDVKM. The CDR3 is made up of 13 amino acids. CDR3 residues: CASSTGLGYGYTF. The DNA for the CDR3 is TGTGCCAGCAGTACAGGGCTTGGGTATGGCTACACCTTC.

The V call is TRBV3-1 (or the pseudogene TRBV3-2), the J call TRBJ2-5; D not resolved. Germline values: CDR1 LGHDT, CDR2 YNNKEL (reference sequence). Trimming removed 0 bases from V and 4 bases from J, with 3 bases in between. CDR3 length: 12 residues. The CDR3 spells CASSQDLETQYF. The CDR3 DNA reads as TGTGCCAGCAGCCAAGATCTAGAGACCCAGTACTTC.

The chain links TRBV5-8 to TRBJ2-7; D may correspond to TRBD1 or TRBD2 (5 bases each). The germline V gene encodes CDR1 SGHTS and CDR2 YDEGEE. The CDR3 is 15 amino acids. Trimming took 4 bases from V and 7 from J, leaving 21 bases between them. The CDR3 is CASSIRMVGTGEQYF. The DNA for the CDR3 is TGTGCCAGCAGCATCCGAATGGTCGGGACGGGAGAGCAGTACTTC.

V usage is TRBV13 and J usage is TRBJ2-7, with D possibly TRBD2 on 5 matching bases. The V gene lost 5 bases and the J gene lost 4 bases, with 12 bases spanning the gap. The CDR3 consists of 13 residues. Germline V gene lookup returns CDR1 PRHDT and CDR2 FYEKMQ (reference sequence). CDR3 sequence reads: CASSQLGEYEQYF. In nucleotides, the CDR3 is TGTGCCAGCAGCCAACTCGGGGAATACGAGCAGTACTTC.

CDR3 DNA sequence: TGTGCCCACCGACAGACCGGCGGGTACGAGCAGTACTTC. Translating gives CAHRQTGGYEQYF. The rearrangement uses TRBV28 and TRBJ2-7, with D possibly called TRBD1 or TRBD2 (5 bases each). This CDR3 has 13 residues. Trimming took off 11 bases at V and 4 bases at J, with 18 bases between the two ends. Germline CDR1 reads MDHEN; CDR2 reads SYDVKM.

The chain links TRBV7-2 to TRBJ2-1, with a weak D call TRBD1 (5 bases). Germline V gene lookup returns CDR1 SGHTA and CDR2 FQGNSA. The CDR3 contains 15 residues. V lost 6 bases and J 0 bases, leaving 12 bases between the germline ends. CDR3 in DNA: TGTGCCAGCAGTTCGACAGTCTTCTCCTACAATGAGCAGTTCTTC. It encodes CASSSTVFSYNEQFF.

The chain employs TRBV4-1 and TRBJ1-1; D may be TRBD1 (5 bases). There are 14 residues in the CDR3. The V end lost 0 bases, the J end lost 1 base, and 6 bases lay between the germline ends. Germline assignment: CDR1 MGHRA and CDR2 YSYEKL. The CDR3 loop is CASSQEGENTEAFF. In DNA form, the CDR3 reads TGCGCCAGCAGCCAAGAGGGGGAGAACACTGAAGCTTTCTTT.

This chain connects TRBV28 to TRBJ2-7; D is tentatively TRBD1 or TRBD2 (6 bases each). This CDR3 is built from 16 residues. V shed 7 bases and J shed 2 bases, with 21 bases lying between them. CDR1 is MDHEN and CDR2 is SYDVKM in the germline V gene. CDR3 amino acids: CASTQARGTPTYEQYF. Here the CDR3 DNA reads TGTGCCAGCACCCAGGCGAGGGGGACTCCAACCTACGAGCAGTACTTC.

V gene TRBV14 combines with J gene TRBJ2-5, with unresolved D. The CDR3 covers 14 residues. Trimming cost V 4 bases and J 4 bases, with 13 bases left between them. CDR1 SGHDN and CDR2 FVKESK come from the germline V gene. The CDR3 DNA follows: TGTGCCAGCAGCCGAAGGTCTGAAGGAGAGACCCAGTACTTC. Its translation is CASSRRSEGETQYF.